Shown below are 6 T cell receptor beta chains from a single sample sequenced in a study of glioma-infiltrating T cells after dendritic cell vaccination. Profiling relied on immunoSEQ multiplex PCR, and the TCRdb table lists in-frame clones only, not all of them. The table has over 80,000 clones, roughly 89% seen once. This sample comprised blood, obtained before dendritic cell vaccination. These receptors were obtained from a human donor with glioblastoma.

The chain is built from TRBV19 and TRBJ2-3; possible D gene TRBD2, 6 bases. The V end lost 1 base, the J end lost 1 base, and 9 bases lay between the germline ends. This CDR3 contains 15 residues. Germline CDR1 is LNHDA and CDR2 is SQIVND (reference sequence). CDR3 protein: CASSIGRERTDTQYF. CDR3 DNA: TGTGCCAGTAGTATAGGGCGGGAACGCACAGATACGCAGTATTTT.

The chain links TRBV18 to TRBJ2-2; D is possibly TRBD2 (5 bases). Trimming cost V 0 bases and J 7 bases, with 18 bases left between them. The germline CDR1 and CDR2 sequences are KGHSH and LQKENI. The CDR3 length is 17 residues. CDR3 sequence (DNA): TGTGCCAGCTCACCACCGAGAGGGCTAGGCTCCATCGGGGAGCTGTTTTTT. Amino acids: CASSPPRGLGSIGELFF.

This clone was observed a single time. The rearrangement uses TRBV29-1 and TRBJ2-3; D possibly corresponds to TRBD2 (5 bases). This CDR3 has 14 residues. Germline V gene data show CDR1 as SQVTM and CDR2 as ANQGSEA. V lost 4 bases to trimming and J lost 2 bases, with 13 bases between them. In DNA form, the CDR3 reads TGCAGCGTTGCCTTTGCGACTACCACAGATACGCAGTATTTT. Translated: CSVAFATTTDTQYF.

The CDR3 region is CASRQSLTDTQYF. The CDR3, as DNA: TGTGCCAGCAGACAGTCCCTCACAGATACGCAGTATTTT. The chain is built from TRBV19 and TRBJ2-3; D is perhaps TRBD1 (5 bases). CDR1 and CDR2 from the germline V gene are LNHDA and SQIVND (reference sequence). The V and J ends lost 9 bases and 2 bases respectively, with 12 bases between them. This CDR3 is 13 amino acids long.

The CDR3 spells CASSPRTETQYF. The CDR3 DNA follows: TGCGCCAGCAGCCCCCGGACTGAGACCCAGTACTTC. J is TRBJ2-5 and V is TRBV5-1; D might be TRBD2 (5 bases). Germline V lookup: CDR1 SGHRS, CDR2 YFSETQ. Trimming took off 4 bases at V and 5 bases at J, with 9 bases between the two ends. There are 12 residues in the CDR3.

The V and J genes are TRBV20-1 and TRBJ1-1, with TRBD1 matching over 8 bases. In germline, CDR1 is DFQATT, CDR2 SNEGSKA (reference sequence). This CDR3 is 11 amino acids long. V was clipped by 5 bases and J by 10 bases; unmatched bases: 6. The DNA of the CDR3 is TGCAGTGCTCTGGACAGGGTGGGAGCTTTCTTT. It codes for CSALDRVGAFF.